This T cell receptor beta chain is from a study of glioma-infiltrating T cells. General observations from the study: Only very few CDR3 sequences appeared in both tissue and blood. Tissue-blood divergence was below expectation in non-neoplastic patients, above in gliomas.

The iRepertoire nested amplicon-rescue multiplex PCR amplified TCR alpha and beta CDR3s from RNA. TCRdb reprocessed the multiplex PCR reads with MiXCR, giving one entry per CDR3 protein. Here the sample spans some 150,000 distinct CDR3 sequences, roughly two fifths being singletons. Turning to this clonotype: The antigen remains undetermined.

The V gene end was trimmed by 5 bases and the J gene end by 7 bases; junction bases not matched to a gene: 3. The CDR3 is 13 amino acids. The sequenced sample consisted of glioma tissue, nonneoplastic brain tissue, or PBMCs (not recorded which). The sequence was obtained from a human donor with low-grade glioma or glioblastoma, undergoing nonglioma brain surgery, or in good health (not recorded which). The V and J genes are TRBV12-3 or TRBV12-4 and TRBJ2-1, with 9 bases that match TRBD1. CDR3 sequence: CASSQQGANEQFF. CDR3 bases: TGTGCCAGCAGTCAACAGGGGGCGAATGAGCAGTTCTTC.